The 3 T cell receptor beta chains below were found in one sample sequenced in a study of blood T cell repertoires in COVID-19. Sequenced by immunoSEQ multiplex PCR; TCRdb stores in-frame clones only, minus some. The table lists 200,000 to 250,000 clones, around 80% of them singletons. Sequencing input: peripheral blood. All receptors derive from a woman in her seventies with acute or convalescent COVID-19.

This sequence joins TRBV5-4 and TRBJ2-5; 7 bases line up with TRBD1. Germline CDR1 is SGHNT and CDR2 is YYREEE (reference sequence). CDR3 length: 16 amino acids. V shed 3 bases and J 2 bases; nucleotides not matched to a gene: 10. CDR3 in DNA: TGTGCCAGCAGCTACTCACCCGGGACAGATCAAGAGACCCAGTACTTC. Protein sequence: CASSYSPGTDQETQYF.

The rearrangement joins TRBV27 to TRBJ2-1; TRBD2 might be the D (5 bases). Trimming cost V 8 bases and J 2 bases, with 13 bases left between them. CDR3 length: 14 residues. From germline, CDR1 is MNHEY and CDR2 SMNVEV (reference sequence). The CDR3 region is CASWKDSAYNEQFF. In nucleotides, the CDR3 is TGTGCCAGCTGGAAGGACTCGGCCTACAATGAGCAGTTCTTC.

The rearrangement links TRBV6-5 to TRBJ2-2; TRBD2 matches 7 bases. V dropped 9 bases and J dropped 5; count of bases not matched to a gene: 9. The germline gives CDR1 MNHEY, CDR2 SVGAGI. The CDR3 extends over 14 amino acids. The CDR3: CASGGEAGTGELFF. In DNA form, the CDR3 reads TGTGCCAGTGGGGGGGAGGCCGGGACCGGGGAGCTGTTTTTT.